These T cell receptor beta chains were read from a single sample in a study of CD8 T cells in ankylosing spondylitis. TCRdb re-called the 5' RACE reads with MiXCR, one entry per CDR3 protein. Among fewer than 400,000 distinct CDR3 sequences, roughly 14% were seen once, and the ten largest hold 1.1%. Sequences were obtained from blood, either unsorted or a sorted T cell fraction (not recorded which). The receptors originated from a male donor with ankylosing spondylitis or in good health (not recorded which). Both conserved end residues are part of each CDR3. The D gene is left open where the match is weak. Where a row states a size, it is once, few, many or the class of an expanded clone; other rows omit it.

CASSLEAGKDTEAFF	TGCGCCAGCAGCTTGGAGGCAGGGAAGGACACTGAAGCTTTCTTT	.	TRBJ1-1	.	TRBV5-1
CSVEDPAGGPGELFF	TGCAGCGTTGAAGATCCGGCGGGGGGGCCCGGGGAGCTGTTTTTT	TRBD2	TRBJ2-2	few	TRBV29-1
CASSVGVSGAPFF	TGTGCCAGCAGCGTAGGGGTAAGTGGGGCTCCTTTCTTT	.	TRBJ1-1	.	TRBV9
CSVGTSGRPEQFF	TGCAGCGTTGGGACTAGCGGGAGGCCTGAGCAGTTCTTC	TRBD2	TRBJ2-1	.	TRBV29-1
CSARGPPPLYEQYF	TGCAGTGCTAGAGGGCCACCACCTCTCTACGAGCAGTACTTC	.	TRBJ2-7	.	TRBV20-1
CASTNGGLGGYTF	TGTGCCAGCACCAACGGGGGTTTAGGCGGCTACACCTTC	.	TRBJ1-2	.	TRBV6-1
CATSEHRTGLGTDTQYF	TGTGCCACCAGTGAACACCGGACCGGGCTTGGCACAGATACGCAGTATTTT	.	TRBJ2-3	.	TRBV24-1
CASSFRGRASPLHF	TGTGCCAGCAGCTTTCGAGGCCGTGCTTCACCCCTCCACTTT	.	TRBJ1-6	.	TRBV7-9
CASSLRTGRIANYGYTF	TGTGCCAGCAGCCTCAGGACAGGGAGGATAGCTAACTATGGCTACACCTTC	TRBD1	TRBJ1-2	many	TRBV5-6
CASSLAGGLLQALGFF	TGTGCCAGCAGCTTAGCGGGGGGACTTCTTCAGGCCCTCGGGTTCTTC	.	TRBJ2-1	.	TRBV7-8
CASSEFGFHEQYF	TGTGCCAGCAGTGAATTCGGGTTCCACGAGCAGTACTTC	.	TRBJ2-7	few	TRBV25-1
CASSFGTSGVSSYNEQFF	TGTGCCAGCAGCTTCGGGACTAGCGGGGTTAGCTCCTACAATGAGCAGTTCTTC	TRBD2	TRBJ2-1	few	TRBV11-2
CSAPTAGLFNEQFF	TGCAGTGCTCCCACTGCCGGTCTATTCAATGAGCAGTTCTTC	.	TRBJ2-1	.	TRBV20-1
CASSSGQGDYGYTF	TGTGCCAGCAGCTCCGGACAGGGAGACTATGGCTACACCTTC	TRBD1	TRBJ1-2	many	TRBV7-9
CASKGRTQETQYF	TGTGCCAGCAAGGGTAGGACCCAAGAGACCCAGTACTTC	.	TRBJ2-5	.	TRBV6-2/TRBV6-3
CASSLAPTDTQYF	TGTGCCAGCAGCTTGGCCCCCACAGATACGCAGTATTTT	.	TRBJ2-3	once	TRBV5-5
CASSLVGAGELFF	TGCGCCAGCAGCCTGGTTGGGGCCGGGGAGCTGTTTTTT	.	TRBJ2-2	many	TRBV5-1
CSATDRQRNQPQHF	TGCAGTGCTACGGACAGACAAAGAAATCAGCCCCAGCATTTT	.	TRBJ1-5	few	TRBV20-1
CASSSGTLNEQYF	TGTGCCAGCAGCTCAGGCACTTTGAACGAGCAGTACTTC	.	TRBJ2-7	few	TRBV11-2
CASSFAGSDFNEQFF	TGTGCCAGCAGCTTTGCGGGATCTGATTTCAATGAGCAGTTCTTC	.	TRBJ2-1	few	TRBV7-2
CASSQEVGGTGELFF	TGTGCCAGCAGCCAAGAGGTCGGGGGCACCGGGGAGCTGTTTTTT	.	TRBJ2-2	.	TRBV4-2
CASSHRGARTDTQYF	TGTGCCAGCAGCCACCGGGGGGCCCGCACAGATACGCAGTATTTT	.	TRBJ2-3	few	TRBV3-1
CASSKTGETEAFF	TGTGCCAGCAGCAAAACAGGGGAGACTGAAGCTTTCTTT	TRBD1	TRBJ1-1	few	TRBV12-3/TRBV12-4
CASSHPGLAGEQYF	TGTGCCAGCTCCCATCCGGGACTAGCAGGAGAGCAGTACTTC	TRBD2	TRBJ2-7	many	TRBV12-3/TRBV12-4
CASNLRGGSPREETQYF	TGTGCCAGCAACCTACGGGGGGGCTCTCCCAGGGAAGAGACCCAGTACTTC	TRBD2	TRBJ2-5	.	TRBV6-1
CASSLDRVMQFF	TGTGCCAGCAGCCTCGACAGGGTAATGCAGTTCTTC	TRBD1	TRBJ2-1	many	TRBV7-9
CASSYRGGWETQYF	TGTGCCAGCAGCTACAGGGGAGGCTGGGAGACCCAGTACTTC	.	TRBJ2-5	few	TRBV3-1
CASSPGQGGSEQYF	TGCGCCAGCAGCCCGGGACAGGGGGGAAGCGAGCAGTACTTC	TRBD1	TRBJ2-7	.	TRBV5-1
CASSAGDREGYGYTF	TGCGCCAGCAGCGCCGGGGACAGGGAGGGCTATGGCTACACCTTC	TRBD1	TRBJ1-2	few	TRBV5-1
CASRVSGTDTQYF	TGTGCCAGCAGGGTTAGCGGCACAGATACGCAGTATTTT	.	TRBJ2-3	.	TRBV12-3/TRBV12-4
CASSRSGQGETGELFF	TGTGCCAGCAGCCGATCCGGACAGGGAGAAACCGGGGAGCTGTTTTTT	TRBD1	TRBJ2-2	.	TRBV4-2
CASSFPTSGGAQYEQYF	TGTGCCAGCAGCTTCCCGACTAGCGGGGGGGCCCAGTACGAGCAGTACTTC	TRBD2	TRBJ2-7	.	TRBV7-2